This TCR beta chain was recorded in a study of Graves' ophthalmopathy and Graves' hyperthyroidism. By definition, stable hyperthyroidism involved no ophthalmopathy within 18 months of follow-up. This clonotype occurred many times. Given a much more abundant clone one base away, this may be a read error. From germline, CDR1 is SNHLY and CDR2 FYNNEI. The CDR3 is 14 amino acids. The ends lost 6 bases at V and 7 bases at J; junction bases unmatched: 10. The study amplified TCR beta CDR3 regions using RNA transcripts. First-round RT-PCR with HTBI primers preceded a second-round multiplex PCR. Via MiXCR, TCRdb re-called the multiplex PCR reads, giving one row per CDR3 protein. This sample has about 23,000 distinct CDR3 sequences, with around 50% found just once.

V and J are TRBV2 and TRBJ2-5, with 8 bases aligning to TRBD1. The receptor was isolated from an adult woman with stable Graves' hyperthyroidism. Material: peripheral blood. The CDR3 protein is CASRQGAILGTQYF. The CDR3 nucleotides read TGTGCCAGCAGGCAGGGGGCAATCCTCGGGACCCAGTACTTC.